The 32 T cell receptor beta chains below all came from one sample that was sequenced in a study of T cells after yellow fever vaccination. In TCRdb, the 5' RACE reads were re-called with MiXCR into one record per CDR3 protein. Of approximately 300,000 distinct CDR3 sequences in the sample, 10% to 15% are singletons; the top ten hold 0.45% to 0.65%. The sequenced sample was CD4+ T cells sorted from PBMCs, obtained 45 days after the yellow fever booster vaccination. The origin of the receptors is a man aged 30 to 39 who received the YFV17D yellow fever vaccine.

The chain couples TRBV5-1 to TRBJ2-1; 11 nucleotides align to TRBD2. Trimming cost V 4 bases and J 2 bases; bases outside gene matches: 5. This CDR3 is built from 16 residues. CDR1 and CDR2 from the germline V gene are SGHRS and YFSETQ. This chain's CDR3 is CASSVTSGSPYNEQFF. The CDR3 DNA follows: TGCGCCAGCAGCGTAACTAGCGGGAGCCCCTACAATGAGCAGTTCTTC. Filled out from reference TRBV5-1 and TRBJ2-1, the complete variable domain reads KAGVTQTPRYLIKTRGQQVTLSCSPISGHRSVSWYQQTPGQGLQFLFEYFSETQRNKGNFPGRFSGRQFSNSRSEMNVSTLELGDSALYLCASSVTSGSPYNEQFFGPGTRLTVL.

The rearrangement joins TRBV6-1 to TRBJ1-1; a possible D gene is TRBD1 (6 bases). The CDR3 consists of 14 residues. Germline CDR1 MNHNS, CDR2 SASEGT. The V gene lost 7 bases and the J gene lost 8 bases, with 20 bases spanning the gap. CDR3 protein: CASIPHLTGQEAFF. DNA for the CDR3: TGTGCCAGCATCCCACATCTGACCGGACAGGAAGCTTTCTTT.

This clonotype was seen a handful of times. The chain links TRBV7-9 to TRBJ2-1; D is uncertain. V was trimmed by 5 bases and J by 9 bases, leaving 14 bases between them. CDR1 and CDR2 from the germline V gene are SEHNR and FQNEAQ (reference sequence). CDR3 length: 13 amino acids. The CDR3 loop reads CASSLQAFGEQFF. As DNA, the CDR3 is TGTGCCAGCAGCCTTCAGGCATTTGGTGAGCAGTTCTTC. Combining the CDR3 with reference TRBV7-9 and TRBJ2-1 gives the whole variable domain DTGVSQNPRHKITKRGQNVTFRCDPISEHNRLYWYRQTLGQGPEFLTYFQNEAQLEKSRLLSDRFSAERPKGSFSTLEIQRTEQGDSAMYLCASSLQAFGEQFFGPGTRLTVL.

In its sample, this clonotype was seen a few times. The chain joins TRBV25-1 to TRBJ1-2; D might be TRBD1 (5 bases). The germline V gene has CDR1 MGHDK and CDR2 SYGVNS. V lost 4 bases and J lost 4, with 13 bases in between. The CDR3 runs to 14 residues. The CDR3 loop is CASSAAGAIYGYTF. The CDR3 DNA sequence: TGTGCCAGCAGTGCCGCCGGGGCCATCTATGGCTACACCTTC.

V is TRBV4-3 and J is TRBJ2-7; D is unresolved. CDR1 and CDR2 from the germline V gene are LGHNA and YSLEER. There are 15 residues in the CDR3. Between the trimmed V and J ends, which lost 4 bases and 3 bases, there was a span of 16 bases. The CDR3 sequence: CASSLVQTSGYEQYF. CDR3 nucleotide sequence: TGCGCCAGCAGCCTAGTACAAACGTCAGGCTACGAGCAGTACTTC.

This clonotype turned up a few times. The rearrangement links TRBV20-1 to TRBJ2-5, with D tentatively TRBD1 (6 bases). The CDR3 is 13 residues long. V lost 2 bases, J lost 5 bases, and 12 bases lay in between. CDR1 DFQATT and CDR2 SNEGSKA come from the germline V gene (reference sequence). This CDR3 is CSARKQGRETQYF. In nucleotides, the CDR3 is TGCAGTGCTAGAAAACAGGGCCGGGAGACCCAGTACTTC.

The rearrangement uses TRBV7-2 and TRBJ2-1, with D perhaps TRBD1 or TRBD2 (6 bases each). In germline, CDR1 is SGHTA, CDR2 FQGNSA. Trimming stripped 5 bases from V and 8 bases from J, with 16 bases between. The CDR3 loop spans 14 amino acids. CDR3 DNA: TGTGCCAGCAGCGAAGGGGGGAGCATGTATGAGCAGTTCTTC. Protein sequence: CASSEGGSMYEQFF.

This chain joins TRBV20-1 and TRBJ2-1; D could derive from TRBD1 or TRBD2 (6 bases each). The CDR3 runs 16 residues. V was clipped by 6 bases and J by 1 base, with 19 bases between them. Per the germline V gene, CDR1 is DFQATT and CDR2 is SNEGSKA (reference sequence). Here the CDR3 reads CSATRGHVGSYNEQFF. DNA for the CDR3: TGCAGTGCAACCCGGGGGCACGTAGGATCCTACAATGAGCAGTTCTTC.

This clonotype was recorded a few times. This chain links TRBV10-1 with TRBJ2-1; 10 bases align to TRBD2. Per germline, CDR1 WNHNN and CDR2 SYGVQD (reference sequence). Germline trimming cut 2 bases from V and 4 bases from J; bases unmatched to any gene: 5. The CDR3 contains 16 residues. The CDR3: CASSERLAGAYNEQFF. The CDR3 DNA reads as TGCGCCAGCAGTGAGAGGCTAGCGGGAGCGTACAATGAGCAGTTCTTC.

This clonotype has only a few counts. V usage is TRBV6-1 and J usage is TRBJ2-7; no reliable D call. V lost 5 bases, J lost 3 bases, and 11 bases lay in between. This CDR3 has 13 residues. CDR1 is MNHNS, CDR2 SASEGT, per germline. The CDR3: CASSKDSDYEQYF. The CDR3 bases are TGTGCCAGCAGTAAAGACTCAGACTACGAGCAGTACTTC.

The genes are TRBV7-2 and TRBJ2-3; TRBD2 is a possible D gene (6 bases). The CDR3 is 17 residues long. Trimming stripped 3 bases from V and 2 bases from J, with 18 bases between. CDR1 SGHTA and CDR2 FQGNSA come from the germline V gene. The CDR3 nucleotides are TGTGCCAGCAGCTTGGAGGGGCGGAAGACCTACACAGATACGCAGTATTTT. Its protein is CASSLEGRKTYTDTQYF.

This clonotype turned up a few times. The CDR3 is CASSSSGTGPYEQYF. DNA of the CDR3: TGTGCCAGCTCATCGTCCGGGACAGGTCCCTACGAGCAGTACTTC. The V and J genes are TRBV18 and TRBJ2-7, with 8 bases matching TRBD1. CDR3 length: 15 amino acids. Germline values: CDR1 KGHSH, CDR2 LQKENI. V lost 5 bases, J lost 2 bases, and 8 bases stayed unmatched.

This clonotype was seen more than once but under ten times. The chain employs TRBV20-1 and TRBJ2-7; 7 bases align to TRBD2. The germline CDR1 and CDR2 sequences are DFQATT and SNEGSKA (reference sequence). This CDR3 contains 15 residues. V shed 0 bases, J shed 2 bases, and the junction held 7 bases outside the gene matches. The CDR3: CSARDLASGAYEQYF. CDR3 sequence (DNA): TGCAGTGCTAGAGATTTGGCTAGCGGAGCCTACGAGCAGTACTTC.

This clonotype was detected only a few times. This chain connects TRBV29-1 to TRBJ2-7; the D is unclear. The germline V gene encodes CDR1 SQVTM and CDR2 ANQGSEA. CDR3 length: 12 residues. V shed 4 bases and J shed 2 bases, with 9 bases lying between them. Written as DNA, the CDR3 is TGCAGCGTTGTGGACGGAACCTACGAGCAGTACTTC. Amino acids: CSVVDGTYEQYF.

This clonotype was seen more than once but under ten times. The chain has TRBV2 and TRBJ2-3, with 8 nucleotides matching TRBD2. Unmatched junction bases numbered 12, after V lost 7 bases and J lost 6 bases. CDR1 SNHLY and CDR2 FYNNEI come from the germline V gene. The CDR3 consists of 15 residues. The chain's CDR3 is CASKRSSGNTDTQYF. For the CDR3, the DNA is TGTGCCAGCAAGAGGAGTAGCGGGAACACCGATACGCAGTATTTT.

The chain joins TRBV5-1 to TRBJ2-1, with unresolved D. Trimming shortened V by 4 bases and J by 0 bases, and 11 bases separated the two germline ends. In germline, CDR1 is SGHRS, CDR2 YFSETQ. The CDR3 covers 15 residues. DNA for the CDR3: TGCGCCAGCAGCGGAGACGGCGCCTCCTACAATGAGCAGTTCTTC. It is translated as CASSGDGASYNEQFF. The whole variable domain, remainder taken from reference TRBV5-1 and TRBJ2-1, is KAGVTQTPRYLIKTRGQQVTLSCSPISGHRSVSWYQQTPGQGLQFLFEYFSETQRNKGNFPGRFSGRQFSNSRSEMNVSTLELGDSALYLCASSGDGASYNEQFFGPGTRLTVL.

There are a few counts of this clonotype. The chain has TRBV3-1 and TRBJ2-7; D gene uncertain. Germline CDR1 and CDR2: LGHDT and YNNKEL (reference sequence). The CDR3 covers 12 residues. V was clipped by 4 bases and J by 6 bases, with 10 bases between them. CDR3 sequence reads: CASSPLSGEQYF. Written as DNA, the CDR3 is TGTGCCAGCAGCCCCCTTTCTGGCGAGCAGTACTTC.

This clonotype was picked up a small number of times. This sequence joins TRBV10-3 and TRBJ2-7, with D unresolved. CDR1 and CDR2 (germline): ENHRY, SYGVKD. Trimming took 5 bases from V and 4 from J, leaving 9 bases between them. CDR3 length: 12 residues. In DNA, the CDR3 is TGTGCCATCAGTCCCGACCGTTACGAGCAGTACTTC. Amino acids: CAISPDRYEQYF.

V is TRBV3-1 and J is TRBJ2-1; D is ambiguous. Germline CDR1 reads LGHDT; CDR2 reads YNNKEL (reference sequence). V lost 1 base and J lost 3, with 4 bases in between. The CDR3 loop spans 13 amino acids. DNA of the CDR3: TGTGCCAGCAGCCAAGGAATCTACAATGAGCAGTTCTTC. As protein: CASSQGIYNEQFF.

V is TRBV7-2 and J is TRBJ1-1; 9 bases are shared with TRBD1. The trim removed 2 bases at V and 5 bases at J, leaving 6 bases unmatched. CDR3 length: 15 amino acids. Germline V lookup: CDR1 SGHTA, CDR2 FQGNSA. The chain's CDR3 is CASSLRGQGGTEAFF. CDR3 coding DNA: TGTGCCAGCAGCTTAAGGGGACAGGGTGGAACTGAAGCTTTCTTT.

This clonotype showed up just a few times. This sequence joins TRBV6-1 and TRBJ2-7, with 11 bases identical to TRBD2. Germline CDR1 is MNHNS and CDR2 is SASEGT. Germline trimming cut 9 bases from V and 12 bases from J; bases unmatched to any gene: 22. This CDR3 has 16 amino acids. In DNA, the CDR3 is TGTGCCAGTATGAAGACGACTACTAGCGGGAGATTAGAGAGGTACTTC. It codes for CASMKTTTSGRLERYF.

In its sample, this clonotype was seen a few times. This chain connects TRBV20-1 to TRBJ2-3, with D maybe TRBD1 (5 bases). The ends were cut back, 6 bases at V and 4 bases at J, with 17 bases in the middle. Germline values: CDR1 DFQATT, CDR2 SNEGSKA (reference sequence). CDR3 size: 14 residues. CDR3 in amino acids: CSALRGSVPDTQYF. In DNA form, the CDR3 reads TGCAGTGCCCTTAGGGGTTCCGTCCCAGATACGCAGTATTTT.

V usage is TRBV3-1 and J usage is TRBJ2-1, with D uncertain. V shed 4 bases and J shed 7 bases, with 11 bases lying between them. The germline CDR1 and CDR2 sequences are LGHDT and YNNKEL (reference sequence). The CDR3 has 13 amino acids. The CDR3 spells CASSLFAANEQFF. CDR3 sequence (DNA): TGTGCCAGCAGCCTATTTGCAGCAAATGAGCAGTTCTTC.

The chain recombines TRBV7-2 with TRBJ2-2, with D hard to call. The length of the CDR3 is 15 residues. V gave up 2 bases and J gave up 0 bases, with 7 bases separating them. Looked up from germline, CDR1 is SGHTA and CDR2 is FQGNSA. The CDR3 DNA sequence: TGTGCCAGCAGCTTAAGCCTAACGAACACCGGGGAGCTGTTTTTT. This codes for CASSLSLTNTGELFF.

This clonotype was found a few times. This chain uses TRBV7-8 with TRBJ2-3, with 7 nucleotides matching TRBD2. This CDR3 region has 15 residues. V trimming: 4 bases; J trimming: 5 bases; junction bases outside the gene matches: 9. Germline-derived CDR1 and CDR2 are SGHVS and FQNEAQ. The CDR3 bases are TGTGCCAGCAGCTCGACTAGCCCGGGGGTAGATACGCAGTATTTT. It codes for CASSSTSPGVDTQYF. The variable domain in full, with the rest retrieved from reference TRBV7-8 and TRBJ2-3, is GAGVSQSPRYKVAKRGQDVALRCDPISGHVSLFWYQQALGQGPEFLTYFQNEAQLDKSGLPSDRFFAERPEGSVSTLKIQRTQQEDSAVYLCASSSTSPGVDTQYFGPGTRLTVL.

The chain joins TRBV7-2 to TRBJ2-7, with TRBD1 matching 7 bases. J was trimmed by 7 bases and V by 2 bases; bases with no gene match: 8. The germline gives CDR1 SGHTA, CDR2 FQGNSA. The CDR3 length is 14 residues. CDR3 in DNA: TGTGCCAGCAGCTTAAGGCCGGGACAGCGGGAGCAGTACTTC. It translates to CASSLRPGQREQYF.

This clonotype was observed a few times. V and J are TRBV7-2 and TRBJ2-3; D possibly corresponds to TRBD2 (5 bases). CDR1 is SGHTA, CDR2 FQGNSA, per germline. The CDR3 is 16 residues long. Trimming took off 1 base at V and 4 bases at J, with 15 bases between the two ends. The CDR3 DNA is TGTGCCAGCAGCTTAGAGGTGGGAGTCCGGGCAGATACGCAGTATTTT. Encoded protein: CASSLEVGVRADTQYF. The complete variable domain, with remaining parts taken from reference TRBV7-2 and TRBJ2-3, reads GAGVSQSPSNKVTEKGKDVELRCDPISGHTALYWYRQSLGQGLEFLIYFQGNSAPDKSGLPSDRFSAERTGGSVSTLTIQRTQQEDSAVYLCASSLEVGVRADTQYFGPGTRLTVL.

This clonotype was detected a few times. The J gene is TRBJ2-5, the V gene TRBV7-9; D call uncertain. This CDR3 comprises 13 residues. The germline V gene has CDR1 SEHNR and CDR2 FQNEAQ (reference sequence). Deletions cut 4 bases from V and 4 bases from J, with 10 bases between. The CDR3 DNA reads as TGTGCCAGCAGCTCGGCCCGGAGAGAGACCCAGTACTTC. It encodes CASSSARRETQYF.

At least ten counts were recorded for this clonotype. This chain connects TRBV6-5 to TRBJ2-7; D is possibly TRBD1 or TRBD2 (5 bases each). From germline, CDR1 is MNHEY and CDR2 SVGAGI. The CDR3 consists of 15 residues. V lost 4 bases, J lost 3 bases, and 16 bases lay in between. The CDR3 loop reads CASSSADARGYEQYF. CDR3 sequence (DNA): TGTGCCAGCAGTTCCGCCGACGCGAGGGGCTACGAGCAGTACTTC.

Only a few counts were recorded for this clonotype. The chain recombines TRBV20-1 with TRBJ1-4, with D maybe TRBD1 (5 bases). Germline V gene sequence: CDR1 DFQATT, CDR2 SNEGSKA (reference sequence). This CDR3 is built from 15 residues. Trimming stripped 6 bases from V and 7 bases from J, with 21 bases between. In DNA, the CDR3 is TGCAGTGCCTCCGTTACAGGAAAACGAGGTGAAAAACTGTTTTTT. Translation: CSASVTGKRGEKLFF.

In its sample, this clonotype was seen a few times. The J gene is TRBJ2-2, the V gene TRBV12-3 or TRBV12-4; 13 bases align to TRBD2. CDR3 size: 16 residues. The V and J ends lost 5 bases and 6 bases, in that order; junction bases with no gene match: 6. CDR3 coding DNA: TGTGCCAGCAGTGGACTAGCGGGAGCCATCGCCGGGGAGCTGTTTTTT. Its protein is CASSGLAGAIAGELFF.

V is TRBV7-2 and J is TRBJ2-7, with TRBD2 identical over 8 bases. V lost 1 base, J lost 4 bases, and 6 bases stayed unmatched. The CDR3 is 15 residues long. Per germline, CDR1 SGHTA and CDR2 FQGNSA. This CDR3 is CASSLEAGEWYEQYF. The DNA of the CDR3 is TGTGCCAGCAGCTTAGAAGCGGGAGAATGGTACGAGCAGTACTTC.